The clone carrying this TCR beta chain was observed a single time. What it recognizes is unknown. This record belongs to a study of T cell responses to AZD1222 COVID-19 vaccine. Germline CDR1 is MNHEY and CDR2 is SVGAGI. V was pared by 7 bases and J by 8 bases, with 23 bases between. The CDR3 extends over 15 amino acids. Broader study findings: Clonal diversity may have been underestimated in mostly white British donors. Across spike, vaccine-associated CD4 TCRs were found, dominant at 160-218 and 743-854. Just 5 to 7 AZD1222 recipients were seropositive at baseline.

Sequencing was performed with immunoSEQ multiplex PCR; in TCRdb, only in-frame clones are kept and a portion is missing. The sample lists about 180,000 clones, 90% seen once, with approximately 3% in the top ten. Sequenced material: peripheral blood, taken on day 0 of AZD1222 vaccination. This sequence joins TRBV6-5 and TRBJ1-2, with D possibly being TRBD1 (6 bases). The TCR comes from an adult in good health. The CDR3 DNA reads as TGTGCCAGCACCCCCGTTGCGAGGGGGTCTGAAGGCTACACCTTC. Its translation: CASTPVARGSEGYTF.